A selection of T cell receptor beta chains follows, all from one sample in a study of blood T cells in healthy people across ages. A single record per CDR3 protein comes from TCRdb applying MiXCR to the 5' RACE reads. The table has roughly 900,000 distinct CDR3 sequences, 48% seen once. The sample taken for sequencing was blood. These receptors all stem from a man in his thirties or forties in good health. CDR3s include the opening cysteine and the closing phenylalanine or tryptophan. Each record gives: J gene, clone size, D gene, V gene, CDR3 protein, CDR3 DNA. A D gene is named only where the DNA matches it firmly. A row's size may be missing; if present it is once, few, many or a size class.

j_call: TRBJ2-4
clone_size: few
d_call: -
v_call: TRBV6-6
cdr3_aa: CASSNRDMTKNIQYF
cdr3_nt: TGTGCCAGCAGTAACCGGGACATGACTAAAAACATTCAGTACTTC

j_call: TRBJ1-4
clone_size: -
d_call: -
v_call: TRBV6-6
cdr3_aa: CASSQGALEEKLFF
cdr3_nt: TGTGCCAGCAGCCAGGGCGCCTTGGAGGAAAAACTGTTTTTT

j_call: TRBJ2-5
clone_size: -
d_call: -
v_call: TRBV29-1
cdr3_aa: CSCRDSQFETQYF
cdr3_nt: TGCAGTTGCCGGGACTCTCAATTCGAGACCCAGTACTTC

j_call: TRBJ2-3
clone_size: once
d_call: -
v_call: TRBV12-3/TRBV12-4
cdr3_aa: CASADTSGDTQYF
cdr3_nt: TGTGCCAGTGCGGACACTTCTGGGGATACGCAGTATTTT

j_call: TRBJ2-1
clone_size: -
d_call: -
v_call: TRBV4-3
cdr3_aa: CASSHGGAGNNEQFF
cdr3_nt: TGCGCCAGCAGCCATGGGGGTGCAGGTAACAATGAGCAGTTCTTC

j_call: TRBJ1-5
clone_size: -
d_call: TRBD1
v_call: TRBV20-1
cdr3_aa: CSAPIQGGRSNQPQHF
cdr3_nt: TGCAGTGCTCCTATCCAAGGGGGCAGGAGCAATCAGCCCCAGCATTTT

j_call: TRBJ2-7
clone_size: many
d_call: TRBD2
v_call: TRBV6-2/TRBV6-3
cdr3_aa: CASSSTAGRYDEQYF
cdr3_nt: TGTGCCAGCAGTTCCACAGCGGGGAGGTACGACGAGCAGTACTTC

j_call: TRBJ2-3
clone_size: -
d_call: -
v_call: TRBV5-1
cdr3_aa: CASTQTSATETQYF
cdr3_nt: TGCGCCAGCACCCAGACGTCGGCTACAGAGACGCAGTATTTT

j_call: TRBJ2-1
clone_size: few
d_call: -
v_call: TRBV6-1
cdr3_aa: CASSEFGEQFF
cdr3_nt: TGTGCCAGCAGTGAATTTGGTGAGCAGTTCTTC

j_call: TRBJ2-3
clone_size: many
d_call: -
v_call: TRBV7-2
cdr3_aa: CASSFGTSTDTQYF
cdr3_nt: TGTGCCAGCAGCTTCGGTACTAGCACAGATACGCAGTATTTT

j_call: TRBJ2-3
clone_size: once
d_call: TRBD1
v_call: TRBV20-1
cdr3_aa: CSAAGTGNPDTQYF
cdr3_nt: TGCAGTGCGGCCGGGACAGGGAACCCAGATACGCAGTATTTT

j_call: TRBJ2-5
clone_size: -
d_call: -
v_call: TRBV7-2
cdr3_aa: CASRTGTRGETQYF
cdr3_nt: TGTGCCAGCAGGACCGGGACCCGAGGGGAGACCCAGTACTTC

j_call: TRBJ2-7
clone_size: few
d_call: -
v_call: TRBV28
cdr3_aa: CASTQPVSSYEQYF
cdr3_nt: TGTGCCAGCACCCAGCCGGTGAGCTCCTACGAGCAGTACTTC

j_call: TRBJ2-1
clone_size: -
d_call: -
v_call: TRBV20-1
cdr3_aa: CSAPQDIHNEQFF
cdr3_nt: TGCAGTGCTCCCCAGGACATACACAATGAGCAGTTCTTC

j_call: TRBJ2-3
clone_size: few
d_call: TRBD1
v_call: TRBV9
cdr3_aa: CASSPGTGAGTDTQYF
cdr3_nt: TGTGCCAGCAGCCCTGGGACAGGGGCCGGCACAGATACGCAGTATTTT

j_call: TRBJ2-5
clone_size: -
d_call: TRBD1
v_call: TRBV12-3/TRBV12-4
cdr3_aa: CVSWNRGQETQYF
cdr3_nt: TGTGTCAGCTGGAACAGGGGTCAAGAGACCCAGTACTTC

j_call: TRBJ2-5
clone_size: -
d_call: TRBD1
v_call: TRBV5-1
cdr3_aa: CASTTGDPETQYF
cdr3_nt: TGCGCCAGCACAACAGGGGACCCAGAGACCCAGTACTTC

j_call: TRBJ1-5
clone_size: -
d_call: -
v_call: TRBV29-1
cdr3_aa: CSVQFGSGGRNQPQHF
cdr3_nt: TGCAGCGTTCAATTTGGTAGCGGGGGACGCAATCAGCCCCAGCATTTT